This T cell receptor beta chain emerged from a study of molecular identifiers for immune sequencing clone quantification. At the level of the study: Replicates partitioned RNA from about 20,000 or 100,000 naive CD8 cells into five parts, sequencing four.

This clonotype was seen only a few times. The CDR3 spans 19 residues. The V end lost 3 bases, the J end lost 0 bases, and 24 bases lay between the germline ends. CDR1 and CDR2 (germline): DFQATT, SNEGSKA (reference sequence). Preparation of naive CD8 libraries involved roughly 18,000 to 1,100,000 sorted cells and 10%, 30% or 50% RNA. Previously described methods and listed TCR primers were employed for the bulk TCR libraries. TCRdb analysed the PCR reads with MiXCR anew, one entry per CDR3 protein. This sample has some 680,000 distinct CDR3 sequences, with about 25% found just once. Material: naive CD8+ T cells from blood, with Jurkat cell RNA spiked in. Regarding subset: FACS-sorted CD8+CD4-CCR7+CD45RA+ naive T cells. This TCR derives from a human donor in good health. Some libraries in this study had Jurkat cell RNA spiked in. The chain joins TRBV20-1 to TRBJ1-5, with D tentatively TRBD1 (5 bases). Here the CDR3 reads CSARDPGDRRSTSNQPQHF. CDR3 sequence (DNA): TGCAGTGCTAGGGACCCCGGGGACCGAAGAAGTACTAGCAATCAGCCCCAGCATTTT.